Listed below are T cell receptor beta chains from one sample, sequenced in a study of blood T cell repertoires in COVID-19. The method was immunoSEQ multiplex PCR; TCRdb's version includes in-frame clones alone and lacks a portion of them. The data show some 340,000 clones, with roughly four fifths seen just once and around 5.1% held by the top ten. The source material was PBMCs or T cells enriched from blood (not recorded which). The receptors were sampled from a woman aged 50 to 65 who had recovered from COVID-19. The CDR3 runs from the conserved cysteine through the conserved F or W. D genes are given only for firm matches. A row's size may be missing; if present it is once, few, many or a size class.

d_call: .
clone_size: once
v_call: TRBV18
j_call: TRBJ1-3
cdr3_nt: TGTGCCAGCTCACCCCAGAGGACACAGCTCTCTGGAAACACCATATATTTT
cdr3_aa: CASSPQRTQLSGNTIYF

d_call: .
clone_size: once
v_call: TRBV10-3
j_call: TRBJ1-2
cdr3_nt: TGTGCCATCAGTGATCGCCAGGGATTGAACTATGGCTACACCTTC
cdr3_aa: CAISDRQGLNYGYTF

d_call: .
clone_size: .
v_call: TRBV19
j_call: TRBJ1-2
cdr3_nt: TGTGCCAGTAGTATAGAAGGTACGGGGGACTATGGCTACACCTTC
cdr3_aa: CASSIEGTGDYGYTF

d_call: TRBD1
clone_size: .
v_call: TRBV19
j_call: TRBJ1-4
cdr3_nt: TGTGCCAGTAGCGACAGGGGTAATGAAAAACTGTTTTTT
cdr3_aa: CASSDRGNEKLFF

d_call: .
clone_size: .
v_call: TRBV5-1
j_call: TRBJ1-1
cdr3_nt: TGCGCCAGCAGCTTGAATTTGGGGCCGGCAGGTATGAACACTGAAGCTTTCTTT
cdr3_aa: CASSLNLGPAGMNTEAFF

d_call: TRBD2
clone_size: once
v_call: TRBV5-5
j_call: TRBJ2-1
cdr3_nt: TGTGCCAGCAGCCCCGGGCTAGCGGGGGGACTGGGCTCCTACAATGAGCAGTTCTTC
cdr3_aa: CASSPGLAGGLGSYNEQFF

d_call: .
clone_size: .
v_call: TRBV5-4
j_call: TRBJ2-1
cdr3_nt: TGTGCCAGCAGCCCCGGCGGAGGGTGGTATGAGCAGTTCTTC
cdr3_aa: CASSPGGGWYEQFF

d_call: .
clone_size: .
v_call: TRBV19
j_call: TRBJ1-4
cdr3_nt: TGTGCCAGTAGTACTAAGGGGGGGGGAAAACTGTTTTTT
cdr3_aa: CASSTKGGGKLFF

d_call: .
clone_size: .
v_call: TRBV5-1
j_call: TRBJ1-5
cdr3_nt: TGCGCCAGCAGCTTGGTAGGAGGTGGTGAGCCCCAGCATTTT
cdr3_aa: CASSLVGGGEPQHF

d_call: .
clone_size: .
v_call: TRBV9
j_call: TRBJ2-3
cdr3_nt: TGTGCCAGCAGCCTCACAGGGAACCCAAACACAGATACGCAGTATTTT
cdr3_aa: CASSLTGNPNTDTQYF

d_call: .
clone_size: .
v_call: TRBV6-1
j_call: TRBJ1-1
cdr3_nt: TGTGCCAGCAGTGAAGTCACAGGAGGGCTGAACACTGAAGCTTTCTTT
cdr3_aa: CASSEVTGGLNTEAFF

d_call: TRBD2
clone_size: .
v_call: TRBV19
j_call: TRBJ2-7
cdr3_nt: TGTGCCAGTAGTATAGATCTCGGACTAGCGGGTCCCTACGAGCAGTACTTC
cdr3_aa: CASSIDLGLAGPYEQYF

d_call: TRBD1
clone_size: .
v_call: TRBV7-6
j_call: TRBJ1-1
cdr3_nt: TGTGCCAGCAGCTTAGCCCCTCGACAGGGCTTGAACACTGAAGCTTTCTTT
cdr3_aa: CASSLAPRQGLNTEAFF

d_call: .
clone_size: .
v_call: TRBV7-9
j_call: TRBJ1-1
cdr3_nt: TGTGCCAGCAGCTTCGGGGGGGTGAGAGGCACTGAAGCTTTCTTT
cdr3_aa: CASSFGGVRGTEAFF

d_call: .
clone_size: .
v_call: TRBV7-2
j_call: TRBJ1-1
cdr3_nt: TGTGCCAGCAGACAACAGGGGAACACTGAAGCTTTCTTT
cdr3_aa: CASRQQGNTEAFF

d_call: .
clone_size: .
v_call: TRBV7-9
j_call: TRBJ1-2
cdr3_nt: TGTGCCAGCAGCTTAGCTGTGGGGCAATCCTACTATGGCTACACCTTC
cdr3_aa: CASSLAVGQSYYGYTF

d_call: TRBD1
clone_size: once
v_call: TRBV11-2
j_call: TRBJ2-3
cdr3_nt: TGTGCCAGCAGCTTTCTACAGGGGGGAACAGATACGCAGTATTTT
cdr3_aa: CASSFLQGGTDTQYF

d_call: .
clone_size: .
v_call: TRBV27
j_call: TRBJ2-3
cdr3_nt: TGTGCCAGCAGTTTGGGTGCGGTGAGCACAGATACGCAGTATTTT
cdr3_aa: CASSLGAVSTDTQYF